The TCR beta chain under discussion was sequenced for a study of cytomegalovirus exposure and HLA in healthy donors. Sequencing was performed with immunoSEQ multiplex PCR; in TCRdb, only in-frame clones are kept and a portion is missing. The sample has 71,000 or so clones; 94% are singletons. This CDR3 has 16 residues. The germline CDR1 and CDR2 sequences are LNHDA and SQIVND (reference sequence). V shed 2 bases and J shed 2 bases, with 13 bases lying between them. Sequencing used PBMCs. This chain joins TRBV19 and TRBJ1-5; the D is unclear. The sequence came from a woman younger than 30 in good health and CMV-seronegative. The CDR3 here is CASSIMALEGNQPQHF. The CDR3 bases are TGTGCCAGTAGTATAATGGCCTTGGAGGGCAATCAGCCCCAGCATTTT.